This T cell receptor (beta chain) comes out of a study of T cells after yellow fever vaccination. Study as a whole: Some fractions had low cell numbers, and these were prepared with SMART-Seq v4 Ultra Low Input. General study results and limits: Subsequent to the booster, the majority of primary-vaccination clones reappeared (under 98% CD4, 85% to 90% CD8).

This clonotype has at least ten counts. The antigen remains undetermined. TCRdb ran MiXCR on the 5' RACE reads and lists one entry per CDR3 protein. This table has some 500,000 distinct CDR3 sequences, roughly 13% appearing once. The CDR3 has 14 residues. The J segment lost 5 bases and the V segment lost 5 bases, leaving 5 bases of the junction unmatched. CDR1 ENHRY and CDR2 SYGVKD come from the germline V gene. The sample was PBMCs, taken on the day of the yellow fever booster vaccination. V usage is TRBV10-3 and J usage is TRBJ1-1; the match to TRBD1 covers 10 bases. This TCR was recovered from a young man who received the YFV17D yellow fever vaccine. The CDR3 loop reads CAISLDRGLTEAFF. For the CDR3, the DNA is TGTGCCATCAGTTTAGACAGGGGGCTTACTGAAGCTTTCTTT.